Shown below are 20 T cell receptor beta chains from a single sample sequenced in a study of vaccination effects on CD4 cells after COVID-19. Clones were sequenced by immunoSEQ multiplex PCR, and TCRdb holds only the in-frame ones, with some missing. The sample lists around 81,000 clones; around four fifths were seen once. These receptors have no known antigen. Expansion of antigen-specific CD4+ T cells with viral peptide pools was carried out by the ViraFEST assay before sequencing. Culture proceeded for approximately 10 days, and CD4+ T cells were then isolated. Two doses of BNT162b2 or mRNA-1273 vaccine were administered to participants. This material consisted of CD4+ T cells from PBMCs cultured with HCoV-OC43 spike peptides, taken after COVID-19 vaccination. The sample's subset: HCoV-OC43 spike overlapping peptide pool stimulation. The receptors come from a human donor who received a COVID-19 vaccine.

The chain links TRBV6-2 or TRBV6-3 to TRBJ2-5, with 8 bases matching TRBD1. This CDR3 spans 19 amino acids. From germline, CDR1 is MNHEY and CDR2 SVGEGT. With 4 bases clipped from V and 2 bases from J, the junction kept 18 bases outside the gene matches. The DNA for the CDR3 is TGTGCCAGCAGTTCCCACGCCCCGGGGACAGGCCGAACACAAGAGACCCAGTACTTC. Residues: CASSSHAPGTGRTQETQYF.

The gene calls are TRBV7-3 and TRBJ2-3; D ambiguous. The CDR3 is made up of 13 amino acids. Trimming stripped 5 bases from V and 6 bases from J, with 12 bases between. Germline CDR1 reads SGHTA; CDR2 reads FQGTGA. The CDR3 sequence: CASSPYQSDTQYF. The CDR3 bases are TGTGCCAGCAGCCCTTACCAGTCCGATACGCAGTATTTT.

The V gene is TRBV4-2, the J gene TRBJ2-5; the D call may be TRBD1 or TRBD2 (6 bases each). V dropped 0 bases and J dropped 1 base, with 21 bases sitting between them. The germline V gene encodes CDR1 LGHNA and CDR2 YNFKEQ. CDR3 length: 19 residues. The CDR3 DNA reads TGTGCCAGCAGCCAAGATACGAGTGACGGGGGCTGGGGCCAAGAGACCCAGTACTTC. Translation: CASSQDTSDGGWGQETQYF.

This clone appeared a few times. The V and J genes are TRBV6-9 and TRBJ1-3; D ambiguous. The CDR3 contains 15 residues. Germline CDR1 reads MNHGY; CDR2 reads SVAAGI. Trimming took 0 bases from V and 0 from J, leaving 6 bases between them. CDR3 DNA sequence: TGTGCCAGCAGTTATTCTAGGAACTCTGGAAACACCATATATTTT. Its protein is CASSYSRNSGNTIYF.

The chain is built from TRBV18 and TRBJ1-5; TRBD1 matches at 7 bases. This CDR3 contains 15 residues. Germline V gene sequence: CDR1 KGHSH, CDR2 LQKENI. The junction had 7 bases not matched to a gene; V was cut back by 2 bases and J by 6 bases. The CDR3 DNA reads TGTGCCAGCTCACCAACAGGGGACATATCTCAGCCCCAGCATTTT. This codes for CASSPTGDISQPQHF. Combining the CDR3 with reference TRBV18 and TRBJ1-5 gives the whole variable domain NAGVMQNPRHLVRRRGQEARLRCSPMKGHSHVYWYRQLPEEGLKFMVYLQKENIIDESGMPKERFSAEFPKEGPSILRIQQVVRGDSAAYFCASSPTGDISQPQHFGDGTRLSIL.

This chain links TRBV11-2 with TRBJ1-4; D not resolved. The CDR3 is 14 amino acids. The germline V gene has CDR1 SGHAT and CDR2 FQNNGV. The V end lost 3 bases, the J end lost 3 bases, and 8 bases lay between the germline ends. The CDR3 coding sequence is TGTGCCAGCAGCTTGAACAGCCCTAATGAAAAACTGTTTTTT. This gives the protein CASSLNSPNEKLFF.

The rearrangement links TRBV5-8 to TRBJ1-4; TRBD1 agrees at 10 bases. CDR1 and CDR2 (germline): SGHTS, YDEGEE. The CDR3 runs to 14 residues. J was trimmed by 6 bases and V by 3 bases; bases with no gene match: 2. This chain's CDR3 is CASSYGTGDEKLFF. CDR3 bases: TGTGCCAGCAGCTACGGGACAGGGGATGAAAAACTGTTTTTT.

This sequence joins TRBV2 and TRBJ2-7; TRBD1 might be the D (5 bases). V gave up 1 base and J gave up 4 bases, with 8 bases separating them. This CDR3 is built from 13 residues. Germline lookup yields CDR1 SNHLY and CDR2 FYNNEI. For the CDR3, the DNA is TGTGCCAGCAGTGAAGACAGGATTTACGAGCAGTACGTC. Amino acid sequence: CASSEDRIYEQYV.

This clone has a handful of counts. V gene TRBV27 combines with J gene TRBJ2-1, with 8 positions matching TRBD2. The CDR3 totals 15 residues. CDR1 and CDR2 from the germline V gene are MNHEY and SMNVEV (reference sequence). Losses at the gene ends were 2 bases for V and 7 bases for J; bases not matched to a gene: 7. The CDR3 sequence is CASSLLGGGTNEQFF. The DNA for the CDR3 is TGTGCCAGCAGTTTACTGGGCGGGGGGACGAATGAGCAGTTCTTC.

The chain is built from TRBV6-1 and TRBJ1-2; D is uncertain. CDR3 length: 11 residues. Germline assignment: CDR1 MNHNS and CDR2 SASEGT. V lost 1 base to trimming and J lost 4 bases, with 1 base between them. CDR3 residues: CASSEGYGYTF. The DNA for the CDR3 is TGTGCCAGCAGTGAAGGCTATGGCTACACCTTC.

The CDR3: CASSLTLGPYGYTF. The CDR3 DNA reads TGTGCCAGTAGTCTAACCCTCGGCCCCTATGGCTACACCTTC. The gene calls are TRBV19 and TRBJ1-2; D is ambiguous. Germline V CDR1 and CDR2: LNHDA, SQIVND (reference sequence). The CDR3 runs 14 residues. Trimming pared 5 bases from V and 4 bases from J, leaving 14 bases between.

The V call is TRBV18, the J call TRBJ1-1, with 9 bases fitting TRBD1. The CDR3 has 16 residues. CDR1 KGHSH and CDR2 LQKENI come from the germline V gene. The junction had 7 bases not matched to a gene; V was cut back by 5 bases and J by 0 bases. CDR3 amino acids: CASSGRDRALNTEAFF. CDR3 bases: TGTGCCAGCTCAGGTCGGGACAGGGCCTTGAACACTGAAGCTTTCTTT.

V gene TRBV3-1 (or the pseudogene TRBV3-2) combines with J gene TRBJ2-3; 8 bases are shared with TRBD2. Germline-derived CDR1 and CDR2 are LGHDT and YNNKEL (reference sequence). The CDR3 has 15 amino acids. The junction had 4 bases not matched to a gene; V was cut back by 1 base and J by 4 bases. The CDR3 DNA is TGTGCCAGCAGCCAAGTGACTAGCGTGGCAGATACGCAGTATTTT. It encodes CASSQVTSVADTQYF.

The rearrangement uses TRBV7-3 and TRBJ2-5; a possible D gene is TRBD2 (6 bases). Per germline, CDR1 SGHTA and CDR2 FQGTGA. CDR3 size: 13 residues. V dropped 1 base and J dropped 5 bases, with 8 bases sitting between them. This CDR3 reads CASSLRREETQYF. In DNA form, the CDR3 reads TGTGCCAGCAGCTTAAGGAGGGAGGAGACCCAGTACTTC.

This sequence joins TRBV18 and TRBJ1-3; D call uncertain. This CDR3 region has 15 residues. The V and J ends lost 2 bases and 0 bases respectively, with 8 bases between them. Germline V gives CDR1 KGHSH, CDR2 LQKENI. CDR3 protein: CASSPIGDSGNTIYF. In DNA, the CDR3 is TGTGCCAGCTCACCAATTGGAGACTCTGGAAACACCATATATTTT.

The rearrangement links TRBV7-2 to TRBJ2-3, with TRBD2 identical over 10 bases. The CDR3 is made up of 16 amino acids. The trim removed 2 bases at V and 6 bases at J, leaving 8 bases unmatched. Germline lookup yields CDR1 SGHTA and CDR2 FQGNSA. Here the CDR3 reads CASSLRERGGGDTQYF. As DNA, the CDR3 is TGTGCCAGCAGCTTAAGGGAGCGGGGGGGCGGGGATACGCAGTATTTT. The entire variable domain, with the rest obtained from reference TRBV7-2 and TRBJ2-3, is as follows: GAGVSQSPSNKVTEKGKDVELRCDPISGHTALYWYRQSLGQGLEFLIYFQGNSAPDKSGLPSDRFSAERTGGSVSTLTIQRTQQEDSAVYLCASSLRERGGGDTQYFGPGTRLTVL.

The J gene is TRBJ2-6, the V gene TRBV7-2; D gene unclear. V dropped 5 bases and J dropped 0 bases, with 8 bases sitting between them. The germline V gene encodes CDR1 SGHTA and CDR2 FQGNSA. The CDR3 loop spans 15 amino acids. The CDR3 sequence: CASSLQHSGANVLTF. As DNA, the CDR3 is TGTGCCAGCAGCCTGCAGCACTCTGGGGCCAACGTCCTGACTTTC.

The rearrangement links TRBV24-1 to TRBJ2-1, with D unclear. The V end lost 3 bases, the J end lost 6 bases, and 17 bases lay between the germline ends. This CDR3 region has 16 residues. Germline assignment: CDR1 KGHDR and CDR2 SFDVKD. The CDR3 bases are TGTGCCACCAGTGATCCCGGGTCCACGCTTCTCAATGAGCAGTTCTTC. This encodes CATSDPGSTLLNEQFF.

The gene calls are TRBV5-1 and TRBJ2-3; TRBD2 agrees at 7 bases. CDR1 is SGHRS and CDR2 is YFSETQ in the germline V gene. The CDR3 runs to 16 residues. V lost 3 bases to trimming and J lost 0 bases; unmatched junction nucleotides: 7. DNA for the CDR3: TGCGCCAGCAGCTCCGGACTAGTTTCGAGCACAGATACGCAGTATTTT. It specifies CASSSGLVSSTDTQYF. Drawing the rest from reference TRBV5-1 and TRBJ2-3, the complete variable domain is KAGVTQTPRYLIKTRGQQVTLSCSPISGHRSVSWYQQTPGQGLQFLFEYFSETQRNKGNFPGRFSGRQFSNSRSEMNVSTLELGDSALYLCASSSGLVSSTDTQYFGPGTRLTVL.

The V gene is TRBV24-1, the J gene TRBJ1-5, with D unresolved. The length of the CDR3 is 14 residues. In germline, CDR1 is KGHDR, CDR2 SFDVKD. Trimming took 4 bases from V and 3 from J, leaving 9 bases between them. This chain's CDR3 is CATSEPTYNQPQHF. For the CDR3, the DNA is TGTGCCACCAGTGAACCGACTTACAATCAGCCCCAGCATTTT.